What follows is one T cell receptor beta chain and its context. Its antigen is undetermined. This sample is part of a study of beta chain features in type 1 diabetes. The overall study: Cell yields, gender and age were similar in healthy donors and patients. The study's findings and limits: More deletions and fewer insertions at VDJ junctions were seen in type 1 diabetes patients.

The CDR3 contains 14 residues. The V segment lost 8 bases and the J segment 7 bases; nucleotides outside the gene matches: 10. The germline gives CDR1 LNHDA, CDR2 SQIVND (reference sequence). The authors reverse transcribed all of the isolated RNA, so sequencing captured expressed TCRB transcripts. Regulatory, naive and central memory T cell samples averaged approximately 3.9 million reads. Profiling relied on immunoSEQ multiplex PCR, and the TCRdb table lists in-frame clones only, not all of them. The sample records 810,000 or so clones, 15% to 20% being singletons. Sorted CD4+ subsets: naive, central memory, regulatory, stem cell-like memory (CD45RO/CCR7/CD25/CD127/CD95/CD27 panel).

The sequenced sample consisted of naive CD4+ T cells from blood. The chain joins TRBV19 to TRBJ2-1, with 8 bases that match TRBD1. The sequence was obtained from a woman under 30 in good health. This CDR3 is CASESGQGINEQFF. The DNA of the CDR3 is TGTGCCAGTGAGTCAGGACAGGGAATTAATGAGCAGTTCTTC.